This TCR beta chain was sequenced in a study of cytotoxic CD8 clonotypes in ibrutinib-treated CLL. Study overall: The group held 11 relapsed/refractory and around 15 treatment-naive patients, with fewer than 18 IGHV unmutated. The study recorded mean values of 255,043 productive templates and 100,000 or so productive rearrangements per sample. Whole-study results and caveats: There were few public clonotypes, and on treatment they contracted or stayed stable. Clonality at baseline surpassed age-matched healthy donors and tracked circulating CD8+ T-cell counts.

As concerns this clone: What it binds is not known.

The CDR3 is 13 residues long. V was pared by 5 bases and J by 2 bases, with 3 bases of the junction left unmatched. CDR1 and CDR2 (germline): SGHVS, FQNEAQ. Sequencing was performed with immunoSEQ multiplex PCR; in TCRdb, only in-frame clones are kept and a portion is missing. The data contain under 200,000 clones, 81% of them singletons. The material was PBMCs, obtained after 12 months of ibrutinib treatment. This sequence was found in a human donor with chronic lymphocytic leukemia. The chain joins TRBV7-8 to TRBJ2-7; TRBD2 matches 7 bases. DNA for the CDR3: TGTGCCAGCAGCCTCCGGGGGGCCTACGAGCAGTACTTC. As protein: CASSLRGAYEQYF.